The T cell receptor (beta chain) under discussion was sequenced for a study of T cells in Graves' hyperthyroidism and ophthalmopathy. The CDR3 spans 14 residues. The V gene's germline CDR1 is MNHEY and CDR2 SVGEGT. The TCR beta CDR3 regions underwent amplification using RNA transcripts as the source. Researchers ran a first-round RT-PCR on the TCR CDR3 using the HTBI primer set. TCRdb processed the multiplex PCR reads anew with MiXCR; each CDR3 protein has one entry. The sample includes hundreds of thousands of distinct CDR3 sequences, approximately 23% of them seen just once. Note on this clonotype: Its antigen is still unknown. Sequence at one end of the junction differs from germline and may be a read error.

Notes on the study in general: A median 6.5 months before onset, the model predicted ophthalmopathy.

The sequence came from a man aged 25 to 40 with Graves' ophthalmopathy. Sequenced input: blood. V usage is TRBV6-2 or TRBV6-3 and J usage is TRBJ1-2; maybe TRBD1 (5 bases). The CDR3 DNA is TGTGCCGGCAGTTACGGGGGTCGAGACTATGGCTACACCTTC. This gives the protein CAGSYGGRDYGYTF.